These 20 T cell receptor beta chains came from one sample sequenced in a study of CD8+CD57+ T cells in acquired aplastic anemia (dated by TCRdb to the late 2010s). The sample was run on an Illumina HiSeq 2000. Genomic DNA was used as template for profiling of TCR beta VDJ combinations and CDR3 sequences. TCRdb reworked the public reads: Q25 trimming with fastp, MiXCR clone assembly, productive beta chains retained. One record per CDR3 amino acid sequence lists the most common genes and DNA. This sample gives around 130,000 distinct CDR3 sequences in total; 48% of them show up just once. Clones ranked in the top ten supply roughly 2.7% of the sample. Sequenced sample: sorted CD4+, CD8+, or CD8+CD57+ T cells (not recorded which) from PBMCs. The receptors come from a human donor in good health, serving as a control.

This chain's CDR3 is CASKETGEWNTEAFF. The CDR3 region has the DNA TGTGCCAGCAAAGAGACAGGGGAATGGAACACTGAAGCTTTCTTT. The chain is built from TRBV7-9 and TRBJ1-1; TRBD1 aligns across 8 bases. The length of the CDR3 is 15 residues. V trimming: 7 bases; J trimming: 1 base; junction bases outside the gene matches: 8. The germline V gene encodes CDR1 SEHNR and CDR2 FQNEAQ (reference sequence). Full variable domain (remainder filled in from reference TRBV7-9 and TRBJ1-1): DTGVSQNPRHKITKRGQNVTFRCDPISEHNRLYWYRQTLGQGPEFLTYFQNEAQLEKSRLLSDRFSAERPKGSFSTLEIQRTEQGDSAMYLCASKETGEWNTEAFFGQGTRLTVV.

The gene calls are TRBV10-3 and TRBJ1-3, with TRBD1 matching 7 bases. The trim removed 4 bases at V and 4 bases at J, leaving 13 bases unmatched. In germline, CDR1 is ENHRY, CDR2 SYGVKD. There are 17 residues in the CDR3. The CDR3 region is CAISVPPRQGAGNTIYF. The CDR3 region has the DNA TGTGCCATCAGTGTCCCCCCCCGACAGGGAGCCGGAAACACCATATATTTT.

The chain uses TRBV10-3 and TRBJ1-2; possibly TRBD1 for D (5 bases). The germline V and J ends were trimmed by 5 bases and 8 bases, with 12 bases remaining between them. The CDR3 spans 12 residues. Germline V lookup: CDR1 ENHRY, CDR2 SYGVKD. CDR3 loop: CAISRDSAGYTF. In nucleotides, the CDR3 is TGTGCCATCAGTCGGGACTCGGCGGGCTACACCTTC.

This clonotype was seen ten or more times. The V and J genes are TRBV18 and TRBJ2-7, with D perhaps being TRBD1 or TRBD2 (5 bases each). Germline V CDR1 and CDR2: KGHSH, LQKENI. The V gene lost 2 bases and the J gene lost 2 bases, with 13 bases spanning the gap. CDR3 size: 15 residues. The CDR3 DNA follows: TGTGCCAGCTCACCAACCGGGACGGCGACCTACGAGCAGTACTTC. This encodes CASSPTGTATYEQYF.

The rearrangement uses TRBV15 and TRBJ1-2; the match to TRBD1 covers 9 bases. J gave up 3 bases and V 4 bases, and 3 bases lay outside the gene matches. CDR3 length: 14 residues. Germline V lookup: CDR1 LNHNV, CDR2 YYDKDF (reference sequence). CDR3 sequence: CATSNRGLDYGYTF. CDR3 nucleotide sequence: TGTGCCACCAGCAACAGGGGGCTGGACTATGGCTACACCTTC.

The rearrangement links TRBV7-2 to TRBJ1-2; D might be TRBD1 (6 bases). This CDR3 comprises 14 residues. Germline CDR1 is SGHTA and CDR2 is FQGNSA. Trimming shortened V by 4 bases and J by 12 bases, and 21 bases separated the two germline ends. CDR3 nucleotide sequence: TGTGCCAGCAGCTATAGAGACAGGAGCTCTGGAAACACCTTC. Residues: CASSYRDRSSGNTF.

This chain joins TRBV20-1 and TRBJ2-1; 8 bases align to TRBD1. V lost 3 bases and J lost 13; bases outside the gene matches: 17. Germline-derived CDR1 and CDR2 are DFQATT and SNEGSKA (reference sequence). CDR3 length: 15 amino acids. The CDR3 reads CSASIGQGERGKQFF. Here the CDR3 DNA reads TGCAGTGCTAGTATCGGACAGGGAGAGAGGGGAAAACAGTTCTTC.

There are many counts of this clonotype. The chain couples TRBV20-1 to TRBJ2-7; 12 bases fit TRBD1. The CDR3 loop spans 14 amino acids. Germline V gene lookup returns CDR1 DFQATT and CDR2 SNEGSKA (reference sequence). After removal of 4 bases from V and 5 bases from J, the junction contained 6 bases not matched to a gene. The CDR3 DNA sequence: TGCAGTGCTACCTGGGACAGGGGGCGACACGAGCAGTACTTC. It specifies CSATWDRGRHEQYF.

This clonotype was seen a single time. This chain joins TRBV29-1 and TRBJ2-1, with D tentatively TRBD2 (6 bases). Per the germline V gene, CDR1 is SQVTM and CDR2 is ANQGSEA. This CDR3 spans 15 amino acids. Trimming left V 5 bases short and J 0 bases short, with 14 bases between. The DNA for the CDR3 is TGCAGCGTTCGACTGGGGGGAGGCTCCTACAATGAGCAGTTCTTC. This encodes CSVRLGGGSYNEQFF.

In its sample, this clonotype was seen many times. The chain recombines TRBV6-1 with TRBJ1-1; weak D call: TRBD1 (6 bases). V was cut by 6 bases and J by 5 bases, with 19 bases left in between. The CDR3 totals 15 residues. CDR1 and CDR2 (germline): MNHNS, SASEGT. The CDR3 loop is CASSAMGGARTEAFF. As DNA, the CDR3 is TGTGCCAGCAGCGCTATGGGGGGGGCGCGGACTGAAGCTTTCTTT.

CDR3 DNA: TGTGCCAGTAATCCAGGGACACAACACACCATATATTTT. It yields the protein CASNPGTQHTIYF. The chain employs TRBV19 and TRBJ1-3; tentative D call: TRBD1 (6 bases). Germline loops: CDR1 LNHDA, CDR2 SQIVND (reference sequence). The CDR3 contains 13 residues. The V end was cut by 7 bases, the J end by 8 bases, with 15 bases between.

This clonotype was seen many times. V is TRBV11-2 and J is TRBJ1-1, with D hard to call. Looked up from germline, CDR1 is SGHAT and CDR2 is FQNNGV. V dropped 6 bases and J dropped 0 bases, with 14 bases sitting between them. The CDR3 is 15 amino acids. The CDR3 DNA reads TGTGCCAGCAGTGTGGGGTTCAGGATGAACACTGAAGCTTTCTTT. Translating it yields CASSVGFRMNTEAFF.

The chain carries TRBV29-1 and TRBJ1-1; D might be TRBD1 (6 bases). CDR3 length equals 13 residues. V was clipped by 3 bases and J by 0 bases, with 8 bases between them. Germline-derived CDR1 and CDR2 are SQVTM and ANQGSEA. The CDR3 sequence: CSVDRGVNTEAFF. Here the CDR3 DNA reads TGCAGCGTTGACAGGGGAGTGAACACTGAAGCTTTCTTT.

CDR3 sequence: CATAGGPSPGNEQFF. The CDR3 nucleotides are TGCGCCACGGCCGGGGGACCCTCCCCTGGCAATGAGCAGTTCTTC. The chain combines TRBV10-1 with TRBJ2-1; D may be TRBD2 (6 bases). The germline V and J ends were trimmed by 10 bases and 6 bases, with 22 bases remaining between them. Germline CDR1 WNHNN, CDR2 SYGVQD (reference sequence). The length of the CDR3 is 15 residues.

V and J are TRBV15 and TRBJ2-5; TRBD1 agrees at 7 bases. This CDR3 has 16 amino acids. Unmatched junction bases numbered 13, after V lost 4 bases and J lost 5 bases. CDR1 is LNHNV, CDR2 YYDKDF, per germline (reference sequence). The CDR3 sequence: CATSTPQGGQLETQYF. DNA of the CDR3: TGTGCCACCAGCACCCCCCAAGGGGGACAGTTGGAGACCCAGTACTTC.

The sample holds many counts of this clonotype. The chain is built from TRBV19 and TRBJ1-1; tentative D call: TRBD1 (5 bases). The ends were cut back, 6 bases at V and 0 bases at J, with 11 bases in the middle. The germline gives CDR1 LNHDA, CDR2 SQIVND (reference sequence). The CDR3 length is 14 residues. The CDR3 DNA follows: TGTGCCAGTAGAATGGGGCAGATGAACACTGAAGCTTTCTTT. Translation gives CASRMGQMNTEAFF.

This clonotype was counted at least ten times. The chain employs TRBV19 and TRBJ1-5; D gene uncertain. Trimming pared 6 bases from V and 6 bases from J, leaving 15 bases between. Germline assignment: CDR1 LNHDA and CDR2 SQIVND (reference sequence). The CDR3 sequence is 14 residues long. This CDR3 is CASSLSRDGQPQHF. CDR3 coding DNA: TGTGCCAGTAGCCTGTCTAGGGATGGTCAGCCCCAGCATTTT.

This clonotype was recorded once. The V gene is TRBV15, the J gene TRBJ2-2; 9 bases fit TRBD1. The CDR3 is 13 residues long. Germline values: CDR1 LNHNV, CDR2 YYDKDF (reference sequence). Losses at the gene ends were 9 bases for V and 7 bases for J; bases not matched to a gene: 6. Written as DNA, the CDR3 is TGTGCCACAACTACAGGGGGCCACGGGGAGCTGTTTTTT. Residues: CATTTGGHGELFF.

This rearrangement joins TRBV25-1 to TRBJ2-1; 8 bases map to TRBD2. This CDR3 has 14 residues. Germline assignment: CDR1 MGHDK and CDR2 SYGVNS. The V gene end was trimmed by 6 bases and the J gene end by 8 bases; junction bases not matched to a gene: 9. In DNA, the CDR3 is TGTGCCAGCAGATCCAGCGGGGGCTTGGATGAGCAGTTCTTC. It encodes CASRSSGGLDEQFF.

J is TRBJ1-6 and V is TRBV29-1, with D hard to call. Germline V gives CDR1 SQVTM, CDR2 ANQGSEA. This CDR3 is 16 amino acids long. The V gene lost 2 bases and the J gene lost 6 bases, with 17 bases spanning the gap. The CDR3: CSVEHSLPSSNSPLHF. The CDR3 coding sequence is TGCAGCGTTGAACATTCTCTTCCTTCCAGTAATTCACCCCTCCACTTT.